This note documents a single T cell receptor beta chain sequence. It lacks a known antigen. No much larger clone is present one base from it, and per-base qualities are unavailable. The immunoSEQ Assay, a bias-controlled multiplex PCR, was used to amplify TCRbeta CDR3 regions from genomic DNA. The published analysis was carried out like this. The number of nucleated cells in each sample was estimated by amplification of reference gene primers within the assay. Sequence reads were collapsed and filtered to measure the absolute abundance of every unique TCRbeta CDR3 rearrangement. Productive Simpson clonality was computed per sample as the square root of Simpson's diversity index over productive rearrangements. The immuneACCESS repertoire file appears here via TCRdb, limited to in-frame rearrangements. These files lack a portion of the clones; in checked studies, under half of the deficit traces to unresolved V genes, and the cause of the others is not known. The V and J calls and the clone size are those of that table, but D and trimming were determined from the DNA. The sample table shows about 400,000 clones, and approximately 86% are seen once. The top ten hold approximately 2.1% of the sample.

The data derive from a study of blood T cell repertoires in COVID-19 (TCRdb year 2020). Looking at the study overall: The collaborator samples originated in the United States, Italy and Spain and spanned the acute and convalescent phases of COVID-19. The prospective study material was composed of cDNA or gDNA derived from T cells, B-cell-depleted T cells, or PBMCs. The dataset comprised deeply sampled blood TCRbeta repertoires from subjects exposed to, actively infected with, or recovered from COVID-19. The repertoires were released in a freely available public database meant as a resource for research on the immune response to SARS-CoV-2. Samples were obtained from the ongoing ImmuneRACE study (first 160 participants) and from 1,200 or so subjects provided by 6 global collaborators. Nearly every sample came with metadata listing a de-identified subject ID, COVID-19 status, age in years and sex. Where HLA class I and class II types were available, the types were taken from metadata supplied by the sample provider, not from assay-based typing. General study outcomes and caveats: The quantity of clinical and demographic metadata differed by source and by participant and was supplied without curation.

Participants in the prospective study were aged about 18 to 95 years, lived in over 20 United States geographic areas, and enrolled through a virtual design. In the prospective study, participants were assigned to cohorts based on the clinical history participants reported in a screening survey and a study questionnaire. Each participant in the prospective study had whole blood, serum and a nasopharyngeal or oropharyngeal swab collected by mobile phlebotomists. Participants in the prospective study had the option to provide additional blood draws and questionnaires over a roughly 2-month period. Blood samples from the prospective study were shipped frozen or at room temperature prior to DNA extraction. The trim is 8 bases for V and 2 bases for J, with a gap of 15 bases between the germline ends. The CDR3 sequence holds 14 residues, the cysteine and phenylalanine included. CDR3 DNA only is kept here, 42 bases in frame from base 1. CDR1 and CDR2, per the germline V gene (reference sequence), are SEHNR and FQNEAQ.

The receptor comes from a woman aged 40 to 50 with acute COVID-19. The sample taken for sequencing was PBMCs or T cells enriched from blood (not recorded which). The rearranged segments are TRBV7-9 and TRBJ1-2, with a weak D call of TRBD1 (6 bases match). The CDR3 region reads CASGPYRVNYGYTF. The nucleotide sequence is TGTGCCAGCGGTCCCTACAGGGTAAACTATGGCTACACCTTC.